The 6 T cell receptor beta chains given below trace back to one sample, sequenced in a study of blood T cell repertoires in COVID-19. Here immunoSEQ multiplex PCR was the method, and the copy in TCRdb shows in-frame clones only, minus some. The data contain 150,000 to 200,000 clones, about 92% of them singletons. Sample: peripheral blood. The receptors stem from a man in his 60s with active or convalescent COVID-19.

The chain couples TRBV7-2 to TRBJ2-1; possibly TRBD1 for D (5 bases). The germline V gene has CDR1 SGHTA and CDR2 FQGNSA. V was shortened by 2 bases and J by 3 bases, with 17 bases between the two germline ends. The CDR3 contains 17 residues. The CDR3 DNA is TGTGCCAGCAGCTTAAACCTCAGGGTGCAAGGCTACAATGAGCAGTTCTTC. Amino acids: CASSLNLRVQGYNEQFF.

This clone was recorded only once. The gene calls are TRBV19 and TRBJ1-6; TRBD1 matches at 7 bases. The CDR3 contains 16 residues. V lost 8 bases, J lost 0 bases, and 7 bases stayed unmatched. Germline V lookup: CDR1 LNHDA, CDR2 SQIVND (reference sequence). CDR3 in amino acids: CASSQGGGSYNSPLHF. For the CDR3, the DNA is TGTGCCAGTTCCCAGGGGGGAGGCTCCTATAATTCACCCCTCCACTTT.

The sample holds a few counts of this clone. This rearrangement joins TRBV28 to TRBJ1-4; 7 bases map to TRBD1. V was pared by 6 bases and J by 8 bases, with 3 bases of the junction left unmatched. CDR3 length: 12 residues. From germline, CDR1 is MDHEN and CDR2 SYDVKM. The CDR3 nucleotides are TGTGCCAGCAGCTTACAGGGGGAAAAACTGTTTTTT. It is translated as CASSLQGEKLFF.

The CDR3 sequence is CASSLGLPQETQYF. The CDR3, as DNA: TGTGCCAGCAGCTTAGGACTCCCCCAAGAGACCCAGTACTTC. The chain recombines TRBV13 with TRBJ2-5; no clear D gene. This CDR3 spans 14 amino acids. The V end lost 0 bases, the J end lost 1 base, and 6 bases lay between the germline ends. CDR1 and CDR2 (germline): PRHDT, FYEKMQ (reference sequence).

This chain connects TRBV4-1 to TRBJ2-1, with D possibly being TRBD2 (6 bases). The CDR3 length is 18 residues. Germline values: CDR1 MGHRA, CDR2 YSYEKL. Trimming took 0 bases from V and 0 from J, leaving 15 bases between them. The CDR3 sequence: CASSQDSGAASSYNEQFF. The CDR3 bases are TGCGCCAGCAGCCAAGATTCGGGAGCGGCCAGCTCCTACAATGAGCAGTTCTTC.

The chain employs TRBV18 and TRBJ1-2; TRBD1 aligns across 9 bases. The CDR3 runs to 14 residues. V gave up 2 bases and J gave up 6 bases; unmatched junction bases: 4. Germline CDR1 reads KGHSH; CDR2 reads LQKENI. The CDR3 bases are TGTGCCAGCTCACCAACTGACAGGGGGAATGGCTACACCTTC. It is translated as CASSPTDRGNGYTF.